One sample yielded the 31 T cell receptor beta chains listed below, sequenced in a study of blood T cell repertoires in COVID-19. Profiling relied on immunoSEQ multiplex PCR, and the TCRdb table lists in-frame clones only, not all of them. Among around 320,000 clones listed, roughly 86% were seen once. The sequenced sample was PBMCs or T cells enriched from blood (not recorded which). The receptors were sampled from a woman aged 50 to 65 who had been exposed to COVID-19.

The rearrangement links TRBV15 to TRBJ2-5; a weak D match, TRBD2 (5 bases). Germline lookup yields CDR1 LNHNV and CDR2 YYDKDF (reference sequence). The CDR3 has 15 amino acids. Trimming left V 0 bases short and J 5 bases short, with 13 bases between. The CDR3 DNA is TGTGCCACCAGCAGAGATCTAAAGGGCGGGGAGACCCAGTACTTC. Encoded protein: CATSRDLKGGETQYF. Full variable domain (remainder filled in from reference TRBV15 and TRBJ2-5): DAMVIQNPRYQVTQFGKPVTLSCSQTLNHNVMYWYQQKSSQAPKLLFHYYDKDFNNEADTPDNFQSRRPNTSFCFLDIRSPGLGDTAMYLCATSRDLKGGETQYFGPGTRLLVL.

V usage is TRBV2 and J usage is TRBJ1-6, with 10 bases aligning to TRBD1. Germline values: CDR1 SNHLY, CDR2 FYNNEI. Unmatched junction bases numbered 3, after V lost 7 bases and J lost 0 bases. This CDR3 is built from 16 residues. The CDR3, as DNA: TGTGCCAGCACCAGGGACAGGGGCTCCTATAATTCACCCCTCCACTTT. This codes for CASTRDRGSYNSPLHF.

The genes are TRBV11-3 and TRBJ2-7, with 7 bases fitting TRBD1. Germline trimming cut 5 bases from V and 3 bases from J; bases unmatched to any gene: 10. Per germline, CDR1 SGHNT and CDR2 YENEEA. The CDR3 totals 15 residues. CDR3: CASSPRDSGFYEQYF. The CDR3 nucleotides are TGTGCCAGCAGCCCCCGGGACAGTGGATTCTACGAGCAGTACTTC.

The V gene is TRBV6-5, the J gene TRBJ1-4; weak D call: TRBD1 (5 bases). Germline loops: CDR1 MNHEY, CDR2 SVGAGI. CDR3 length: 14 residues. Trimming pared 6 bases from V and 0 bases from J, leaving 8 bases between. The CDR3 region is CASRRQTTNEKLFF. CDR3 coding DNA: TGTGCCAGCAGGCGACAGACAACTAATGAAAAACTGTTTTTT.

This chain links TRBV27 with TRBJ1-2; 9 nucleotides match TRBD1. Germline CDR1 and CDR2: MNHEY and SMNVEV (reference sequence). The CDR3 runs 13 residues. The ends lost 4 bases at V and 6 bases at J; junction bases unmatched: 3. CDR3 sequence: CASSSRDRDGYTF. The CDR3 nucleotides are TGTGCCAGCAGTTCCCGGGACAGGGATGGCTACACCTTC.

In regard to this clone: One end of the junction does not line up with germline, which may come from a read error. V and J are TRBV7-7 and TRBJ2-2; TRBD1 aligns across 9 bases. The CDR3 runs to 15 residues. CDR1 is SSHAT and CDR2 is FNYEAQ in the germline V gene (reference sequence). The CDR3 loop is CASSLGTGKTGELFF. In DNA, the CDR3 is TGTGCTAGCAGCTTAGGGACAGGGAAAACCGGGGAGCTGTTTTTT. The full variable domain, completed using reference TRBV7-7 and TRBJ2-2, is GAGVSQSPRYKVTKRGQDVTLRCDPISSHATLYWYQQALGQGPEFLTYFNYEAQPDKSGLPSDRFSAERPEGSISTLTIQRTEQRDSAMYRCASSLGTGKTGELFFGEGSRLTVL.

This clone was recorded only once. J is TRBJ2-1 and V is TRBV11-2; TRBD2 agrees at 10 bases. Germline trimming cut 5 bases from V and 6 bases from J; bases unmatched to any gene: 7. CDR1 and CDR2 from the germline V gene are SGHAT and FQNNGV. This CDR3 contains 15 residues. The CDR3 coding sequence is TGTGCCAGCAGCGAAGTATTAGCGGGGGGCAATGAGCAGTTCTTC. It translates to CASSEVLAGGNEQFF.

V usage is TRBV28 and J usage is TRBJ2-4; TRBD1 matches at 8 bases. The length of the CDR3 is 16 residues. The germline CDR1 and CDR2 sequences are MDHEN and SYDVKM. J lost 4 bases, V lost 2 bases, and 7 bases had no gene match. CDR3: CASSLGARQGKNIQYF. The DNA of the CDR3 is TGTGCCAGCAGTTTAGGGGCCCGACAGGGGAAAAACATTCAGTACTTC.

The V and J genes are TRBV6-5 and TRBJ1-2, with 7 positions matching TRBD1. The CDR3 runs 15 residues. V dropped 6 bases and J dropped 2; count of bases not matched to a gene: 9. The germline CDR1 and CDR2 sequences are MNHEY and SVGAGI. The CDR3 DNA reads as TGTGCCAGCAGCAAACCGACAGGGCCGAACTATGGCTACACCTTC. It yields the protein CASSKPTGPNYGYTF.

The chain uses TRBV28 and TRBJ2-3; TRBD2 aligns across 8 bases. The V and J ends lost 1 base and 4 bases, in that order; junction bases with no gene match: 7. The CDR3 contains 16 residues. Looked up from germline, CDR1 is MDHEN and CDR2 is SYDVKM. The CDR3 sequence is CASSLSSGGAPDTQYF. The CDR3 DNA reads TGTGCCAGCAGTTTATCTTCCGGGGGGGCCCCAGATACGCAGTATTTT.

This chain links TRBV4-1 with TRBJ2-5; unclear D gene. The CDR3 is made up of 15 amino acids. V lost 1 base and J 4 bases, leaving 13 bases between the germline ends. Germline CDR1 is MGHRA and CDR2 is YSYEKL. The CDR3 region is CASSQAYLVRETQYF. As DNA, the CDR3 is TGCGCCAGCAGCCAAGCCTACCTAGTTCGAGAGACCCAGTACTTC.

V gene TRBV3-1 (or the pseudogene TRBV3-2) combines with J gene TRBJ2-5, with 9 bases identical to TRBD2. Germline V CDR1 and CDR2: LGHDT, YNNKEL (reference sequence). J gave up 5 bases and V 0 bases, and 13 bases lay outside the gene matches. The CDR3 length is 18 residues. CDR3 DNA: TGTGCCAGCAGCCAAGATGTGCTAGCGGGGATAGGGGCGGAGACCCAGTACTTC. It specifies CASSQDVLAGIGAETQYF.

In DNA, the CDR3 is TGTGCCAGCCTGACCCGGGACAGGGGGCTTTTCAAGGGTGAAAAACTGTTTTTT. Translating gives CASLTRDRGLFKGEKLFF. This chain joins TRBV21-1 and TRBJ1-4; TRBD1 is the table's D call and was not checked against the DNA. TRBV21-1 is classified as a pseudogene. This CDR3 has 18 residues.

This chain links TRBV19 with TRBJ1-5; 9 nucleotides align to TRBD1. This CDR3 has 15 amino acids. After removal of 6 bases from V and 4 bases from J, the junction contained 7 bases not matched to a gene. Per the germline V gene, CDR1 is LNHDA and CDR2 is SQIVND (reference sequence). In nucleotides, the CDR3 is TGTGCCAGTAGAAGCGGGACAGGGTTAAATCAGCCCCAGCATTTT. It is translated as CASRSGTGLNQPQHF.

The chain carries TRBV5-1 and TRBJ2-1; 7 nucleotides align to TRBD1. The CDR3 runs to 15 residues. From germline, CDR1 is SGHRS and CDR2 YFSETQ. Trimming cost V 4 bases and J 5 bases; bases outside gene matches: 9. CDR3 sequence: CASSPNRGPHNEQFF. Here the CDR3 DNA reads TGCGCCAGCAGCCCGAACAGGGGACCCCACAATGAGCAGTTCTTC.

This chain joins TRBV5-1 and TRBJ1-1, with 9 bases lining up with TRBD1. Germline V gene data show CDR1 as SGHRS and CDR2 as YFSETQ. This CDR3 spans 13 amino acids. Trimming at V came to 2 bases and at J to 11 bases, leaving 7 bases not matched to a gene. CDR3 sequence: CASSFGQGFGAFF. CDR3 DNA: TGCGCCAGCAGCTTTGGACAGGGGTTTGGGGCTTTCTTT.

The chain carries TRBV5-1 and TRBJ1-1, with 8 bases lining up with TRBD1. This CDR3 comprises 13 residues. The junction had 4 bases not matched to a gene; V was cut back by 4 bases and J by 5 bases. Looked up from germline, CDR1 is SGHRS and CDR2 is YFSETQ. The DNA for the CDR3 is TGCGCCAGCAGCAAAGGACAGGGTACTGAAGCTTTCTTT. Residues: CASSKGQGTEAFF. Complete variable domain (other parts from reference TRBV5-1 and TRBJ1-1): KAGVTQTPRYLIKTRGQQVTLSCSPISGHRSVSWYQQTPGQGLQFLFEYFSETQRNKGNFPGRFSGRQFSNSRSEMNVSTLELGDSALYLCASSKGQGTEAFFGQGTRLTVV.

This rearrangement joins TRBV10-3 to TRBJ1-2; D remains unclear. Germline CDR1 reads ENHRY; CDR2 reads SYGVKD. The germline V and J ends were trimmed by 5 bases and 7 bases, with 14 bases remaining between them. CDR3 length: 13 amino acids. The CDR3 here is CAISPRGASGYTF. CDR3 nucleotides: TGTGCCATCAGTCCTCGGGGAGCTAGTGGCTACACCTTC.

Written as DNA, the CDR3 is TGCGCCAGCGAGCCAGGGGGAAGGAATTCACCCCTCCACTTT. This translates into CASEPGGRNSPLHF. This chain connects TRBV5-1 to TRBJ1-6, with 7 bases lining up with TRBD1. V shed 7 bases, J shed 7 bases, and the junction held 8 bases outside the gene matches. Germline values: CDR1 SGHRS, CDR2 YFSETQ. CDR3 length: 14 residues.

The chain links TRBV30 to TRBJ2-5, with D perhaps matching TRBD2 (6 bases). The CDR3 spans 12 residues. The germline V gene has CDR1 GTSNPN and CDR2 SVGIG (reference sequence). Between the trimmed V and J ends, which lost 0 bases and 4 bases, there was a span of 6 bases. CDR3 in DNA: TGTGCCTGGAGTGTGGGGGGAGAGACCCAGTACTTC. Protein: CAWSVGGETQYF.

This clone has only one observation. The gene calls are TRBV30 and TRBJ1-6; no clear D. Trimming removed 1 base from V and 13 bases from J, with 14 bases in between. This CDR3 contains 13 residues. CDR1 and CDR2 (germline): GTSNPN, SVGIG (reference sequence). CDR3 DNA sequence: TGTGCCTGGAGTGCTTCCGCCTCGGGGCCCCTCCACTTT. Its translation is CAWSASASGPLHF.

This clone was observed once. This chain connects TRBV9 to TRBJ2-3; 9 bases line up with TRBD2. This CDR3 contains 17 residues. Trimming at V came to 0 bases and at J to 1 base, leaving 6 bases not matched to a gene. Per germline, CDR1 SGDLS and CDR2 YYNGEE. The CDR3 sequence is CASSVGPGGGGTDTQYF. For the CDR3, the DNA is TGTGCCAGCAGCGTAGGACCGGGCGGGGGGGGCACAGATACGCAGTATTTT.

The chain combines TRBV10-3 with TRBJ2-1; possibly TRBD2 for D (5 bases). This CDR3 has 15 amino acids. CDR1 and CDR2 (germline): ENHRY, SYGVKD. The V end was cut by 2 bases, the J end by 2 bases, with 10 bases between. The CDR3 bases are TGTGCCATCAGTGAGACTAGATCTACCTACAATGAGCAGTTCTTC. This encodes CAISETRSTYNEQFF.

The V gene is TRBV6-5, the J gene TRBJ2-1; TRBD2 agrees at 12 bases. Germline assignment: CDR1 MNHEY and CDR2 SVGAGI. This CDR3 is built from 14 residues. Trimming cost V 6 bases and J 8 bases; bases outside gene matches: 5. In DNA, the CDR3 is TGTGCCAGCAGAGCTAGCGGGGGGGTCGATGAGCAGTTCTTC. Amino acids: CASRASGGVDEQFF.

The V call is TRBV19, the J call TRBJ2-7; D gene ambiguous. The germline V gene has CDR1 LNHDA and CDR2 SQIVND (reference sequence). V lost 1 base to trimming and J lost 5 bases, with 15 bases between them. The length of the CDR3 is 15 residues. The CDR3 loop is CASSIGWNSPNEQYF. The DNA for the CDR3 is TGTGCCAGTAGTATAGGATGGAACAGTCCCAACGAGCAGTACTTC.

The gene calls are TRBV7-8 and TRBJ1-4; no clear D gene. Germline V gene sequence: CDR1 SGHVS, CDR2 FQNEAQ. Trimming shortened V by 3 bases and J by 12 bases, and 20 bases separated the two germline ends. The length of the CDR3 is 15 residues. The CDR3 is CASSFQRRPNRELFF. The CDR3 DNA reads as TGTGCCAGCAGCTTTCAGAGACGTCCAAATCGGGAACTGTTTTTT.

J is TRBJ1-6 and V is TRBV18; 8 positions agree with TRBD1. CDR3 length: 14 residues. V trimming: 4 bases; J trimming: 6 bases; junction bases outside the gene matches: 2. Germline V gene lookup returns CDR1 KGHSH and CDR2 LQKENI. CDR3 residues: CASSLDRGNSPLHF. As DNA, the CDR3 is TGTGCCAGCTCACTCGACAGGGGTAATTCACCCCTCCACTTT.

The chain uses TRBV18 and TRBJ1-1; 8 bases map to TRBD1. V shed 3 bases, J shed 2 bases, and the junction held 11 bases outside the gene matches. CDR1 is KGHSH, CDR2 LQKENI, per germline. The CDR3 has 17 amino acids. CDR3 sequence reads: CASSPSAGGAKNTEAFF. The CDR3 region has the DNA TGTGCCAGCTCACCGAGTGCAGGGGGCGCGAAAAACACTGAAGCTTTCTTT.

The chain is built from TRBV28 and TRBJ2-4, with 7 bases lining up with TRBD1. Germline assignment: CDR1 MDHEN and CDR2 SYDVKM. The ends lost 4 bases at V and 4 bases at J; junction bases unmatched: 10. The CDR3 contains 16 residues. CDR3 loop: CASSSTYRGLKNIQYF. The CDR3 DNA is TGTGCCAGCAGTTCAACATACAGGGGCCTAAAAAACATTCAGTACTTC.

The chain employs TRBV12-3 or TRBV12-4 and TRBJ1-4; no firm D call. The CDR3 is 11 amino acids. V was cut by 1 base and J by 11 bases, with 5 bases left in between. CDR3 DNA: TGTGCCAGCAGTTTAGGGGAGAAACTGTTTTTT. Protein product: CASSLGEKLFF.

As concerns this clone: At the DNA level, this CDR3 is encoded by other sequences in the same sample as well. The V call is TRBV5-1, the J call TRBJ1-1, with D maybe TRBD1 (5 bases). Trimming cost V 0 bases and J 0 bases, with 9 bases left between them. The CDR3 has 15 residues. Germline values: CDR1 SGHRS, CDR2 YFSETQ. CDR3 sequence reads: CASSLGRVMNTEAFF. CDR3 nucleotides: TGCGCCAGCAGCTTGGGCAGGGTCATGAACACTGAAGCTTTCTTT.